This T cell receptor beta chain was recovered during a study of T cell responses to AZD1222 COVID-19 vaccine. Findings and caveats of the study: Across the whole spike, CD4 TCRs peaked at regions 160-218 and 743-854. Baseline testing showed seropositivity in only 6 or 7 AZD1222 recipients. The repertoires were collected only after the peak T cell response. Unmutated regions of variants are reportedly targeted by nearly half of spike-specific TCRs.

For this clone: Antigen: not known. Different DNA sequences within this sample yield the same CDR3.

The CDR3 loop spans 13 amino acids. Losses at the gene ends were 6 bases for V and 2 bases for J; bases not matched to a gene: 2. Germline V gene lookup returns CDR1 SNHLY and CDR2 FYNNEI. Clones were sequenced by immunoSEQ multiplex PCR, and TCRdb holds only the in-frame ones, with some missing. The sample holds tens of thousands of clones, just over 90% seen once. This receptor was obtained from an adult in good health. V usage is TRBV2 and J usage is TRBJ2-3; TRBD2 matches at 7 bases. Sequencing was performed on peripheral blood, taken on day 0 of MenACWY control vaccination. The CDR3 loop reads CASSRDYTDTQYF. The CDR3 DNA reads TGTGCCAGCAGCCGGGACTACACAGATACGCAGTATTTT.